This T cell receptor (beta chain) was documented in a study of CD8+ T cells in alopecia areata. Study background: Those patients who were treated received oral tofacitinib, which was given at 5 to 10 mg twice daily for moderate-to-severe alopecia areata.

cDNA serving as the sequencing template came from extracted, reverse transcribed RNA. Repertoires were generated with immunoSEQ multiplex PCR, while TCRdb's copy carries only in-frame clones and drops some. The repertoire consists of 120,000 to 150,000 clones, with over 70% occurring once and the leading ten covering roughly 16%. CDR3 length: 16 amino acids. CDR1 SGHDT and CDR2 YYEEEE come from the germline V gene. Trimming removed 4 bases from V and 0 bases from J; junction bases left unmatched: 9. Both CD4+ and CD8+ T cells were separated by sorting PBMCs. The clonotype comes from a human donor with alopecia areata. J is TRBJ2-7 and V is TRBV5-6, with 8 bases that match TRBD1. This specimen was CD8+ T cells sorted from blood, taken at week 0. CDR3 protein: CASSTSTGAGSYEQYF. DNA of the CDR3: TGTGCCAGCAGCACATCGACAGGGGCCGGCTCCTACGAGCAGTACTTC.